These 24 T cell receptor beta chains originate from one sample sequenced in a study of graft-versus-host responses after intestinal transplantation. Profiled with immunoSEQ multiplex PCR; TCRdb holds only in-frame clones, not every one. The sample lists 65,000 to 85,000 clones, 92% seen once, with around 7% in the top ten. The starting material was bone marrow, obtained approximately 100 weeks after intestinal transplantation. The source is a human patient who received an intestinal transplant, so some T cells may come from the graft donor.

The chain recombines TRBV10-3 with TRBJ1-2, with a weak D call TRBD1 (5 bases). Trimming shortened V by 3 bases and J by 4 bases, and 18 bases separated the two germline ends. The germline CDR1 and CDR2 sequences are ENHRY and SYGVKD. The CDR3 totals 16 residues. The CDR3 DNA reads as TGTGCCATCAGTGAATCGGGGGACGCGGTTATCTATGGCTACACCTTC. Protein: CAISESGDAVIYGYTF.

This sequence joins TRBV5-1 and TRBJ2-7; 7 bases agree with TRBD1. This CDR3 is built from 14 residues. CDR1 is SGHRS, CDR2 YFSETQ, per germline. Trimming took 0 bases from V and 2 from J; bases not matched to a gene: 2. The CDR3: CASSLGQGPYEQYF. The CDR3 DNA reads TGCGCCAGCAGCTTGGGACAGGGTCCCTACGAGCAGTACTTC.

The chain recombines TRBV7-7 with TRBJ2-5; 11 bases are shared with TRBD2. CDR3 size: 15 residues. Germline CDR1 and CDR2: SSHAT and FNYEAQ (reference sequence). Trimming removed 5 bases from V and 4 bases from J; junction bases left unmatched: 6. The CDR3 is CASSPEGTSGETQYF. The CDR3 region has the DNA TGTGCCAGCAGCCCAGAAGGGACTAGCGGAGAGACCCAGTACTTC.

This clone was picked up a small number of times. This chain links TRBV11-1 with TRBJ2-5, with D uncertain. V lost 3 bases and J 5 bases, leaving 7 bases between the germline ends. This CDR3 comprises 12 residues. The germline CDR1 and CDR2 sequences are SGHAT and FQDESV (reference sequence). The CDR3 region is CASSFLSETQYF. CDR3 DNA sequence: TGTGCCAGCAGCTTCTTATCGGAGACCCAGTACTTC.

This chain joins TRBV5-1 and TRBJ2-1; tentative D call: TRBD2 (5 bases). CDR1 is SGHRS, CDR2 YFSETQ, per germline. The V end was cut by 5 bases, the J end by 4 bases, with 10 bases between. The length of the CDR3 is 13 residues. The chain's CDR3 is CASRYPGYNEQFF. The CDR3 DNA sequence: TGCGCCAGCAGGTATCCGGGGTACAATGAGCAGTTCTTC.

The chain carries TRBV18 and TRBJ1-2; D gene ambiguous. V lost 3 bases and J lost 4, with 18 bases in between. This CDR3 has 16 amino acids. Germline CDR1 is KGHSH and CDR2 is LQKENI. CDR3 region: CASSPGAFAYAYGYTF. In DNA form, the CDR3 reads TGTGCCAGCTCACCGGGTGCTTTCGCGTACGCCTATGGCTACACCTTC. Filled out from reference TRBV18 and TRBJ1-2, the complete variable domain reads NAGVMQNPRHLVRRRGQEARLRCSPMKGHSHVYWYRQLPEEGLKFMVYLQKENIIDESGMPKERFSAEFPKEGPSILRIQQVVRGDSAAYFCASSPGAFAYAYGYTFGSGTRLTVV.

This chain links TRBV6-5 with TRBJ1-1; no clear D gene. With 1 base removed from V and 4 bases from J, the gap between germline ends came to 4 bases. The CDR3 runs to 12 residues. CDR1 MNHEY and CDR2 SVGAGI come from the germline V gene. CDR3 amino acids: CASSYLGTEAFF. The CDR3 DNA sequence: TGTGCCAGCAGTTACTTAGGCACTGAAGCTTTCTTT.

The chain is built from TRBV28 and TRBJ1-3; a weak D match, TRBD1 (5 bases). This CDR3 contains 18 residues. Germline CDR1 reads MDHEN; CDR2 reads SYDVKM. Trimming left V 6 bases short and J 4 bases short, with 25 bases between. The DNA for the CDR3 is TGTGCCAGCAGCCTACTATTTGGGGGTGGGTCGACCGGAAACACCATATATTTT. It codes for CASSLLFGGGSTGNTIYF.

This sequence joins TRBV5-1 and TRBJ2-5; D gene uncertain. V dropped 4 bases and J dropped 2 bases, with 6 bases sitting between them. From germline, CDR1 is SGHRS and CDR2 YFSETQ. There are 12 residues in the CDR3. The CDR3, as DNA: TGCGCCAGCAGCCGAGGTCAAGAGACCCAGTACTTC. Translation gives CASSRGQETQYF.

This chain uses TRBV19 with TRBJ1-2; 9 bases are shared with TRBD1. Germline V CDR1 and CDR2: LNHDA, SQIVND (reference sequence). V dropped 9 bases and J dropped 1; count of bases not matched to a gene: 12. There are 16 residues in the CDR3. CDR3 amino acids: CASQTRTGEFNYGYTF. The CDR3 coding sequence is TGTGCCAGCCAGACCAGGACAGGGGAGTTTAACTATGGCTACACCTTC.

The chain joins TRBV7-3 to TRBJ1-3; TRBD1 aligns across 11 bases. The germline V gene has CDR1 SGHTA and CDR2 FQGTGA. Trimming cost V 3 bases and J 9 bases; bases outside gene matches: 7. The CDR3 extends over 15 amino acids. The CDR3 sequence is CASSLDRGRRGTIYF. CDR3 DNA: TGTGCCAGCAGCTTGGACAGGGGGCGCAGGGGCACCATATATTTT.

The chain employs TRBV6-1 and TRBJ1-2, with a tentative D call TRBD1 (5 bases). This CDR3 contains 15 residues. V lost 5 bases and J lost 4, with 17 bases in between. Germline V gene data show CDR1 as MNHNS and CDR2 as SASEGT. CDR3 nucleotides: TGTGCCAGCAGTTCCCCGCGGCAGGGCGCCTATGGCTACACCTTC. Protein: CASSSPRQGAYGYTF.

The genes are TRBV19 and TRBJ1-5; the D is unclear. V dropped 7 bases and J dropped 4 bases, with 5 bases sitting between them. Per the germline V gene, CDR1 is LNHDA and CDR2 is SQIVND (reference sequence). The CDR3 length is 11 residues. CDR3 in amino acids: CASTTNQPQHF. Here the CDR3 DNA reads TGTGCCAGTACCACAAATCAGCCCCAGCATTTT.

The chain links TRBV2 to TRBJ2-2; D possibly corresponds to TRBD1 (5 bases). CDR3 size: 12 residues. CDR1 is SNHLY, CDR2 FYNNEI, per germline. Trimming stripped 6 bases from V and 6 bases from J, with 8 bases between. The CDR3 DNA reads TGTGCCAGCAGCCCAGGGTCCGGGGAGCTGTTTTTT. It specifies CASSPGSGELFF.

The rearrangement links TRBV7-3 to TRBJ2-3; weak D call: TRBD2 (7 bases). CDR3 length: 13 residues. Germline lookup yields CDR1 SGHTA and CDR2 FQGTGA. The CDR3 nucleotides are TGTGCTACTCAGCGGGGAGGGGGAGATACGCAGTATTTT. Translated, it gives CATQRGGGDTQYF. The variable domain in full, with the rest retrieved from reference TRBV7-3 and TRBJ2-3, is GAGVSQTPSNKVTEKGKYVELRCDPISGHTALYWYRQSLGQGPEFLIYFQGTGAADDSGLPNDRFFAVRPEGSVSTLKIQRTERGDSAVYLCATQRGGGDTQYFGPGTRLTVL.

On this clone itself: Additional DNA sequences in this sample encode the identical CDR3. J is TRBJ2-3 and V is TRBV11-2; D might be TRBD1 (6 bases). The V gene's germline CDR1 is SGHAT and CDR2 FQNNGV. The CDR3 is 15 residues long. Deletions cut 3 bases from V and 1 base from J, with 11 bases between. The CDR3 spells CASSFWGLGTDTQYF. The CDR3 DNA reads TGTGCCAGCAGCTTTTGGGGGCTCGGCACAGATACGCAGTATTTT.

This clone was observed once. V gene TRBV5-6 combines with J gene TRBJ2-7, with D unclear. The V end lost 4 bases, the J end lost 0 bases, and 17 bases lay between the germline ends. CDR3 length: 16 residues. CDR1 is SGHDT and CDR2 is YYEEEE in the germline V gene. The CDR3 loop reads CASSPGVGSFSYEQYF. In DNA form, the CDR3 reads TGTGCCAGCAGCCCTGGGGTGGGCTCCTTCTCCTACGAGCAGTACTTC.

The genes are TRBV18 and TRBJ2-7; D assignment may be TRBD1 or TRBD2 (6 bases each). V shed 1 base and J shed 4 bases, with 14 bases lying between them. The CDR3 sequence is 15 residues long. CDR1 is KGHSH, CDR2 LQKENI, per germline. The chain's CDR3 is CASSPHWGAGYEQYF. CDR3 coding DNA: TGTGCCAGCTCACCACATTGGGGGGCTGGGTACGAGCAGTACTTC. Drawing the rest from reference TRBV18 and TRBJ2-7, the complete variable domain is NAGVMQNPRHLVRRRGQEARLRCSPMKGHSHVYWYRQLPEEGLKFMVYLQKENIIDESGMPKERFSAEFPKEGPSILRIQQVVRGDSAAYFCASSPHWGAGYEQYFGPGTRLTVT.

The chain combines TRBV28 with TRBJ1-2; the match to TRBD1 covers 8 bases. The CDR3 is made up of 14 amino acids. V dropped 6 bases and J dropped 4; count of bases not matched to a gene: 7. The germline V gene has CDR1 MDHEN and CDR2 SYDVKM. In DNA form, the CDR3 reads TGTGCCAGCAGCCAAACAGGGGGTGCCTATGGCTACACCTTC. It yields the protein CASSQTGGAYGYTF.

The rearrangement joins TRBV2 to TRBJ1-2; 7 bases agree with TRBD1. The V gene end was trimmed by 1 base and the J gene end by 2 bases; junction bases not matched to a gene: 4. The CDR3 is made up of 15 amino acids. Germline V gives CDR1 SNHLY, CDR2 FYNNEI. The chain's CDR3 is CASSEEVGQNYGYTF. The CDR3 DNA sequence: TGTGCCAGCAGTGAAGAAGTGGGACAGAACTATGGCTACACCTTC.

DNA for the CDR3: TGTGCCAGCAGTTACTCGGGACAGGGATACAATGAGCAGTTCTTC. Amino acid sequence: CASSYSGQGYNEQFF. The rearrangement links TRBV6-5 to TRBJ2-1; 9 positions match TRBD1. Per the germline V gene, CDR1 is MNHEY and CDR2 is SVGAGI. The J segment lost 4 bases and the V segment lost 0 bases, leaving 1 base of the junction unmatched. This CDR3 contains 15 residues.

The gene calls are TRBV6-5 and TRBJ1-1; a weak D match, TRBD1 (5 bases). V lost 8 bases to trimming and J lost 5 bases, with 18 bases between them. The CDR3 is 14 amino acids. Germline loops: CDR1 MNHEY, CDR2 SVGAGI. The CDR3 sequence is CASSGGLGLTEAFF. The CDR3 DNA is TGTGCCAGCTCGGGGGGTTTAGGATTAACTGAAGCTTTCTTT.

The CDR3 here is CASSQRAGTGASSGANVLTF. CDR3 sequence (DNA): TGCGCCAGCAGCCAACGGGCTGGGACAGGGGCCAGTTCTGGGGCCAACGTCCTGACTTTC. This chain uses TRBV4-1 with TRBJ2-6, with TRBD1 matching over 10 bases. Germline lookup yields CDR1 MGHRA and CDR2 YSYEKL. The CDR3 totals 20 residues. Trimming took 2 bases from V and 1 from J; bases not matched to a gene: 11.

The chain has TRBV7-3 and TRBJ2-3; 8 bases map to TRBD1. The CDR3 spans 13 residues. CDR1 SGHTA and CDR2 FQGTGA come from the germline V gene. Trimming cost V 5 bases and J 4 bases; bases outside gene matches: 2. In nucleotides, the CDR3 is TGTGCCAGCAGCCGGGACAGGTCAGATACGCAGTATTTT. This translates into CASSRDRSDTQYF.